The clone carrying this TCR beta chain was observed a handful of times. The data stem from a study of blood T cell repertoires in COVID-19. Overall study context: The origin of the acute and convalescent COVID-19 samples was the United States, Italy and Spain. PBMCs, B-cell-depleted T cells, or T cells provided the cDNA or gDNA that made up the material.

Authors' analysis steps: Estimation of nucleated cell counts relied on the amplification of reference gene primers. Assay: immunoSEQ multiplex PCR; the TCRdb copy retains only in-frame clones and omits some. V and J calls plus clone size are reproduced from that table; the DNA served to infer D and trimming. Of roughly 200,000 clones listed, about four fifths are singletons. V was clipped by 0 bases and J by 4 bases; unmatched bases: 7. The CDR3 has 17 residues. Per germline, CDR1 SGHRS and CDR2 YFSETQ. The sequence was collected from a man in his 60s with acute or convalescent COVID-19. This chain uses TRBV5-1 with TRBJ2-2, with 9 bases lining up with TRBD1. The material sequenced was peripheral blood. The CDR3 loop reads CASSLELTGQGTGELFF. In nucleotides, the CDR3 is TGCGCCAGCAGCTTGGAACTTACGGGACAGGGCACCGGGGAGCTGTTTTTT.